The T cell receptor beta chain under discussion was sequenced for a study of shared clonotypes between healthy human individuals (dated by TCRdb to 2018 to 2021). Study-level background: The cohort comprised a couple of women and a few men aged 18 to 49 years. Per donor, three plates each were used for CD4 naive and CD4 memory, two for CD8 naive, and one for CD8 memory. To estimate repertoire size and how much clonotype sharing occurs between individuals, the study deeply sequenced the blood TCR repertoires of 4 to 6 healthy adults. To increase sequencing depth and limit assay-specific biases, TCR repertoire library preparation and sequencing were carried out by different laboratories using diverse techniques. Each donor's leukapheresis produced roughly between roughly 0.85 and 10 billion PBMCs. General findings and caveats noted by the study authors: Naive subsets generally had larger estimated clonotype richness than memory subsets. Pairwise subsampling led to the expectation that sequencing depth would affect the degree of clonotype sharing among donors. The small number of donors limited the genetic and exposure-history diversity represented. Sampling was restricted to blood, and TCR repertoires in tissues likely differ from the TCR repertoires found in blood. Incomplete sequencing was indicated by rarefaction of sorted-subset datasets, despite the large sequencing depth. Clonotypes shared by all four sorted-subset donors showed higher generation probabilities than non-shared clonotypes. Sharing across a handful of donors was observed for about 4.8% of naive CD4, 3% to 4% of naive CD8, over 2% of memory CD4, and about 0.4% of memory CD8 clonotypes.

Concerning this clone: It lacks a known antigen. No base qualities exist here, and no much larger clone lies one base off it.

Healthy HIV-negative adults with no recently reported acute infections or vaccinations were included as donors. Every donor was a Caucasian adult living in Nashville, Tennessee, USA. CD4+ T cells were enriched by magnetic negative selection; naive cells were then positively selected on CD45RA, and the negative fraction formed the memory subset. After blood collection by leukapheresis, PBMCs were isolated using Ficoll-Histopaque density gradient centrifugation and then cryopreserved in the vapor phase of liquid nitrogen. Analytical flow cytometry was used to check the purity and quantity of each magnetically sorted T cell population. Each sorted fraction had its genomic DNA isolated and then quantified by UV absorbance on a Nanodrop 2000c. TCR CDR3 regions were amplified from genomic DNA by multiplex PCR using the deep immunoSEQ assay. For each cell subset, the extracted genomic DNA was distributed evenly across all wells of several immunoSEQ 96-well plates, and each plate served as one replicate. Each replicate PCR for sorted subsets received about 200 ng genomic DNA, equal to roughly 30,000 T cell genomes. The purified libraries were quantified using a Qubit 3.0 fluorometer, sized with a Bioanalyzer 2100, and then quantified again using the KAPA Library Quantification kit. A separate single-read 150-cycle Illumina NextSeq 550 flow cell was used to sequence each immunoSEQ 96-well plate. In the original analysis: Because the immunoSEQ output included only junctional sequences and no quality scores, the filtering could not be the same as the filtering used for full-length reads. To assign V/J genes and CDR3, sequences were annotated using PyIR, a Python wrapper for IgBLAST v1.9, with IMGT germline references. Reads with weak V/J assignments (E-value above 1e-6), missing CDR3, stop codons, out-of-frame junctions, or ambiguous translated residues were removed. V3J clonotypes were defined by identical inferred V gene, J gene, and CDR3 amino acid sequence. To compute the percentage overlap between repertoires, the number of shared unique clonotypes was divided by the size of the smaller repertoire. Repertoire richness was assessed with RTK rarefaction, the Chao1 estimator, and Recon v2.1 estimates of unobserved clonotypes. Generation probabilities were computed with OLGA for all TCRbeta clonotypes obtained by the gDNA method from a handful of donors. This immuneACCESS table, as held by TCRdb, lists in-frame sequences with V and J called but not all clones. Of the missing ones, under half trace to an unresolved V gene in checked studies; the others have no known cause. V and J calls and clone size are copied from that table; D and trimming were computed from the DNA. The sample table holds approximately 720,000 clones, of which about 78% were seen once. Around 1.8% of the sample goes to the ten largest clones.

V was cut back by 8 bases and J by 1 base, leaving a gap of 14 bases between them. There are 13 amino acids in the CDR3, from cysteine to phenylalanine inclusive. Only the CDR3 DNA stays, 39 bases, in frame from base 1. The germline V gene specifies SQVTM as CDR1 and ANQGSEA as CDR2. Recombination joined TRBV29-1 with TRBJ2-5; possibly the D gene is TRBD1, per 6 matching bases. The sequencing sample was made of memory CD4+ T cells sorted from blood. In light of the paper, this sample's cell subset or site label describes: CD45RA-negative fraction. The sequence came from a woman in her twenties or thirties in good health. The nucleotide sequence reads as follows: TGCAGCCTAACAGGGCCCGCCCAAGAGACCCAGTACTTC. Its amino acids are CSLTGPAQETQYF.